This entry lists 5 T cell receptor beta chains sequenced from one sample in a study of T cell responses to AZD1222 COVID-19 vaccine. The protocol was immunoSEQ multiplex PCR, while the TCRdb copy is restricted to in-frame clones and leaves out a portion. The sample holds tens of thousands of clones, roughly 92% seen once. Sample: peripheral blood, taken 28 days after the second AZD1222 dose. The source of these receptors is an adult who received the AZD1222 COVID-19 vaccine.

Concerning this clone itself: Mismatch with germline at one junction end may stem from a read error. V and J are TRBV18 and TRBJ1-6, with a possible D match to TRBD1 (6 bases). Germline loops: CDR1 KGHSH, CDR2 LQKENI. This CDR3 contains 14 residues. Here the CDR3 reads CASSPDSLNSPLRF. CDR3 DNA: TGTGCCAGCTCACCGGACAGCCTTAATTCACCCCTCCGCTTT.

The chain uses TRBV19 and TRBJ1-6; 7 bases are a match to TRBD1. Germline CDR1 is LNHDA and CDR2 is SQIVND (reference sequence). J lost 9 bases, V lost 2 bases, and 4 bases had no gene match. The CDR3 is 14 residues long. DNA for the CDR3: TGTGCCAGTAGTATAACAGGGGTACGTTCACCCCTCCACTTT. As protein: CASSITGVRSPLHF.

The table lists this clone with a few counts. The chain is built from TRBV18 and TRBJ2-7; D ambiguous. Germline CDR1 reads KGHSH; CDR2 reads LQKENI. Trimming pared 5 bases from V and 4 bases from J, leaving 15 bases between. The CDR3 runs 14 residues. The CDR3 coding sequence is TGTGCCAGCTCAAAAGGCCCCTCCGAATACGAGCAGTACTTC. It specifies CASSKGPSEYEQYF.

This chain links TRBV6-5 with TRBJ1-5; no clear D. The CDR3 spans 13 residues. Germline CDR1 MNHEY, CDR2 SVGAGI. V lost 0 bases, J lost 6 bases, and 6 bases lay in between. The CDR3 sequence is CASSYSSGQPQHF. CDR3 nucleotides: TGTGCCAGCAGTTACTCGAGTGGTCAGCCCCAGCATTTT.

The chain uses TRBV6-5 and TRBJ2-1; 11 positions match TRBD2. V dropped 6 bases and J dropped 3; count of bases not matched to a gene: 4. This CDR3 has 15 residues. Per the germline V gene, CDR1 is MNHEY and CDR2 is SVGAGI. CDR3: CASSRGLAVYNEQFF. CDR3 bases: TGTGCCAGCAGCCGGGGACTAGCGGTCTACAATGAGCAGTTCTTC.